The 20 T cell receptor beta chains below were found in one sample sequenced in a study of blood T cell repertoires in COVID-19. Measured with immunoSEQ multiplex PCR; TCRdb has only the in-frame clones, and not every one. The table records fewer than 50,000 clones, around 90% of them present only once. Source material: peripheral blood. Source of these receptors: a human donor in a cohort sampled during active COVID-19.

As regards this clone: At one boundary the junction diverges from the germline segment, which might be a read error. The chain has TRBV6-1 and TRBJ1-2, with 7 positions matching TRBD1. This CDR3 has 14 residues. Germline V gene data show CDR1 as MNHNS and CDR2 as SASEGT. The CDR3 is CASREGTVNYGYTF. The CDR3 nucleotides are TGTGCCAGCAGGGAAGGGACAGTTAACTATGGCTACACCTTC.

The chain couples TRBV18 to TRBJ2-2; 7 positions agree with TRBD1. V trimming: 3 bases; J trimming: 7 bases; junction bases outside the gene matches: 8. The CDR3 sequence is 15 residues long. Germline CDR1 KGHSH, CDR2 LQKENI. Here the CDR3 reads CASSPDTGVGGELFF. The CDR3 nucleotides read TGTGCCAGCTCACCGGACACAGGGGTTGGCGGGGAGCTGTTTTTT.

This chain links TRBV5-1 with TRBJ2-5, with 8 bases aligning to TRBD1. This CDR3 spans 15 amino acids. Germline CDR1 reads SGHRS; CDR2 reads YFSETQ. With V trimmed by 2 bases and J by 4 bases, 7 bases remained unmatched. This CDR3 reads CASSFNSGGRETQYF. The CDR3 DNA follows: TGCGCCAGCAGCTTTAACTCAGGGGGCAGAGAGACCCAGTACTTC. Combining the CDR3 with reference TRBV5-1 and TRBJ2-5 gives the whole variable domain KAGVTQTPRYLIKTRGQQVTLSCSPISGHRSVSWYQQTPGQGLQFLFEYFSETQRNKGNFPGRFSGRQFSNSRSEMNVSTLELGDSALYLCASSFNSGGRETQYFGPGTRLLVL.

The rearrangement uses TRBV7-3 and TRBJ2-1, with 9 positions matching TRBD2. Germline CDR1 SGHTA, CDR2 FQGTGA. J was trimmed by 4 bases and V by 5 bases; bases with no gene match: 6. The CDR3 extends over 15 amino acids. The DNA of the CDR3 is TGTGCCAGCAGCCCAGCGGCGGGAGGGTACAATGAGCAGTTCTTC. Translated: CASSPAAGGYNEQFF.

This sequence joins TRBV12-5 and TRBJ2-2; the D gene is possibly TRBD2 (5 bases). Germline values: CDR1 LGHNT, CDR2 FRNRAP. V shed 5 bases and J shed 0 bases, with 13 bases lying between them. CDR3 length equals 16 residues. DNA of the CDR3: TGTGCTAGTGGTCCTCCGGGGAGCTCGAACACCGGGGAGCTGTTTTTT. Residues: CASGPPGSSNTGELFF.

V and J are TRBV28 and TRBJ2-1, with 7 positions matching TRBD1. This CDR3 spans 13 amino acids. Germline lookup yields CDR1 MDHEN and CDR2 SYDVKM. Trimming at V came to 5 bases and at J to 8 bases, leaving 6 bases not matched to a gene. CDR3: CASSNHRGDEQFF. CDR3 sequence (DNA): TGTGCCAGCAGTAACCACAGGGGCGATGAGCAGTTCTTC.

The chain joins TRBV24-1 to TRBJ1-5, with D unclear. CDR1 and CDR2 from the germline V gene are KGHDR and SFDVKD. V was pared by 3 bases and J by 9 bases, with 11 bases between. There are 13 residues in the CDR3. The CDR3 is CATSDIALGPQHF. The CDR3 DNA follows: TGTGCCACCAGTGATATAGCCTTAGGGCCCCAGCATTTT.

The chain links TRBV11-3 to TRBJ2-1, with D maybe TRBD2 (6 bases). Germline CDR1 is SGHNT and CDR2 is YENEEA. The CDR3 contains 16 residues. Trimming removed 0 bases at V and 1 base at J, with 10 bases between. The DNA for the CDR3 is TGTGCCAGCAGCTTAGATGGAAGCGGGTCCTACAATGAGCAGTTCTTC. It codes for CASSLDGSGSYNEQFF.

J is TRBJ2-5 and V is TRBV7-8; D perhaps matches TRBD2 (5 bases). Germline CDR1 and CDR2: SGHVS and FQNEAQ. This CDR3 has 14 residues. V lost 5 bases to trimming and J lost 2 bases, with 12 bases between them. In nucleotides, the CDR3 is TGTGCCAGCAGCCTAGGACGGGATCAAGAGACCCAGTACTTC. Translated: CASSLGRDQETQYF.

The chain couples TRBV19 to TRBJ2-7; no definite D call. V was cut by 3 bases and J by 3 bases, with 9 bases left in between. This CDR3 has 13 residues. Germline-derived CDR1 and CDR2 are LNHDA and SQIVND (reference sequence). The CDR3 DNA follows: TGTGCCAGTAGTATTGGGCAGTACTACGAGCAGTACTTC. Translating it yields CASSIGQYYEQYF.

This chain links TRBV12-3 or TRBV12-4 with TRBJ2-7; 7 bases fit TRBD1. The CDR3 is 13 residues long. With V trimmed by 6 bases and J by 1 base, 3 bases remained unmatched. The CDR3 loop is CASRRQGSYEQYV. The CDR3, as DNA: TGTGCCAGCAGACGACAGGGTTCCTACGAGCAGTACGTC.

V is TRBV5-1 and J is TRBJ1-2; tentatively, D is TRBD1 (6 bases). Per germline, CDR1 SGHRS and CDR2 YFSETQ. Between the trimmed V and J ends, which lost 0 bases and 8 bases, there was a span of 11 bases. The CDR3 runs to 13 residues. In DNA, the CDR3 is TGCGCCAGCAGCTTGGCATCCACAGGGGGCTACACCTTC. It specifies CASSLASTGGYTF.

V usage is TRBV25-1 and J usage is TRBJ1-4; TRBD1 matches 7 bases. In germline, CDR1 is MGHDK, CDR2 SYGVNS. V lost 6 bases and J lost 3; bases outside the gene matches: 7. This CDR3 has 15 residues. CDR3 coding DNA: TGTGCCAGCAGCCCTCTGACAGGGCCTAATGAAAAACTGTTTTTT. This sequence encodes CASSPLTGPNEKLFF.

The chain uses TRBV21-1 and TRBJ2-7; the D call TRBD1 from the table was never checked on the DNA. TRBV21-1 is deemed a pseudogene. The CDR3 sequence is 15 residues long. In nucleotides, the CDR3 is TGTGCCAGCAGCTCCTGGACAGGGGCCTGGGGTGAGCAGTACGTC. It specifies CASSSWTGAWGEQYV.

The chain has TRBV5-6 and TRBJ2-7; TRBD1 might be the D (5 bases). Germline CDR1 is SGHDT and CDR2 is YYEEEE. The length of the CDR3 is 14 residues. V was pared by 5 bases and J by 2 bases, with 14 bases between. CDR3 in amino acids: CASRDDDRTYEQYF. CDR3 bases: TGTGCCAGCAGGGACGACGACAGAACCTACGAGCAGTACTTC.

The chain joins TRBV28 to TRBJ2-7; TRBD1 matches 10 bases. The junction had 10 bases not matched to a gene; V was cut back by 11 bases and J by 0 bases. Germline values: CDR1 MDHEN, CDR2 SYDVKM. The CDR3 is 15 residues long. CDR3 protein: CASPPRDRGSYEQYF. In nucleotides, the CDR3 is TGTGCCTCACCCCCCCGGGACAGGGGCTCCTACGAGCAGTACTTC.

This clone was detected only once. The junction and the germline gene differ at one end; a read error may be behind it. The J gene is TRBJ2-5, the V gene TRBV7-7, with D perhaps TRBD2 (5 bases). The CDR3 consists of 15 residues. Germline V gene data show CDR1 as SSHAT and CDR2 as FNYEAQ (reference sequence). Here the CDR3 DNA reads TGTGCTAGCAGCTTAACTAGAACTACCCAAGAGACCCAGTACTTC. Residues: CASSLTRTTQETQYF.

The rearrangement joins TRBV15 to TRBJ1-3; 7 bases agree with TRBD1. The ends lost 1 base at V and 3 bases at J; junction bases unmatched: 6. In germline, CDR1 is LNHNV, CDR2 YYDKDF (reference sequence). The CDR3 consists of 16 residues. In nucleotides, the CDR3 is TGTGCCACCAGCAGAGGACAGGGCCGGAATGGAAACACCATATATTTT. This translates into CATSRGQGRNGNTIYF.

The chain joins TRBV5-1 to TRBJ2-7, with 16 nucleotides matching TRBD2. The germline CDR1 and CDR2 sequences are SGHRS and YFSETQ. Trimming removed 3 bases from V and 0 bases from J; junction bases left unmatched: 3. CDR3 length: 17 amino acids. CDR3: CASSSGLAGGPSYEQYF. CDR3 DNA sequence: TGCGCCAGCAGCTCGGGACTAGCGGGAGGGCCCTCCTACGAGCAGTACTTC.

V is TRBV19 and J is TRBJ2-7; the D gene is possibly TRBD1 (6 bases). Trimming removed 3 bases from V and 6 bases from J, with 15 bases in between. The CDR3 runs 14 residues. CDR1 and CDR2 from the germline V gene are LNHDA and SQIVND (reference sequence). The CDR3 region is CASSITAVRGEQYF. The CDR3, as DNA: TGTGCCAGTAGTATTACGGCGGTCAGGGGCGAGCAGTACTTC. The full variable domain, its missing parts supplied by reference TRBV19 and TRBJ2-7, is DGGITQSPKYLFRKEGQNVTLSCEQNLNHDAMYWYRQDPGQGLRLIYYSQIVNDFQKGDIAEGYSVSREKKESFPLTVTSAQKNPTAFYLCASSITAVRGEQYFGPGTRLTVT.